Shown below are 21 T cell receptor beta chains from a single sample sequenced in a study of T cells in Graves' hyperthyroidism and ophthalmopathy. Amplified regions were TCR beta CDR3 sequences from RNA transcripts. First-round RT-PCR with HTBI primers amplified the TCR CDR3 region. In TCRdb, the multiplex PCR reads were re-called with MiXCR into one record per CDR3 protein. Of approximately 610,000 distinct CDR3 sequences listed, approximately 15% are singletons. The sample taken for sequencing was blood. The source is a woman under 30 with Graves' hyperthyroidism.

In its sample, this clonotype was seen a few times. The rearrangement joins TRBV29-1 to TRBJ2-1; no firm D call. The CDR3 sequence is 13 residues long. Trimming shortened V by 3 bases and J by 4 bases, and 10 bases separated the two germline ends. Germline values: CDR1 SQVTM, CDR2 ANQGSEA. DNA for the CDR3: TGCAGCGTTGAGTCGTCCGTATACAATGAGCAGTTCTTC. Translating gives CSVESSVYNEQFF.

The chain is built from TRBV28 and TRBJ1-2; D gene ambiguous. Trimming removed 1 base from V and 5 bases from J, with 11 bases in between. CDR3 length: 14 amino acids. Germline V CDR1 and CDR2: MDHEN, SYDVKM. CDR3 sequence (DNA): TGTGCCAGCAGTTTATCAGAGAGAGTGTATGGCTACACCTTC. Encoded protein: CASSLSERVYGYTF.

This clonotype has a count of ten or more. The rearrangement joins TRBV2 to TRBJ1-2; 9 bases agree with TRBD1. CDR1 and CDR2 (germline): SNHLY, FYNNEI. The CDR3 is 17 amino acids. V was clipped by 5 bases and J by 3 bases; unmatched bases: 13. The CDR3 nucleotides are TGTGCCAGCAGTTCGGGGACAGGGTTCATTCTTCACTATGGCTACACCTTC. Translating it yields CASSSGTGFILHYGYTF.

Worth noting for this clonotype: At one of its ends the junction is not consistent with the germline gene, which may arise from a read error. The rearrangement uses TRBV12-5 and TRBJ2-5, with 9 bases aligning to TRBD2. The length of the CDR3 is 17 residues. Germline loops: CDR1 LGHNT, CDR2 FRNRAP. CDR3 sequence (DNA): TGTGCTAGTGGTTTGCATCAAAGCGGGGGGCTTCAAGGGACCCAGTACTTC. It specifies CASGLHQSGGLQGTQYF. The full variable domain, completed using reference TRBV12-5 and TRBJ2-5, is DARVTQTPRHKVTEMGQEVTMRCQPILGHNTVFWYRQTMMQGLELLAYFRNRAPLDDSGMPKDRFSAEMPDATLATLKIQPSEPRDSAVYFCASGLHQSGGLQGTQYFGPGTRLLVL.

The gene calls are TRBV28 and TRBJ2-1, with TRBD2 matching over 10 bases. The V and J ends lost 1 base and 6 bases, in that order; junction bases with no gene match: 15. Germline values: CDR1 MDHEN, CDR2 SYDVKM. This CDR3 has 19 residues. DNA of the CDR3: TGTGCCAGCAGTTTATCCTACCTTAGGCTAGCGGGAGATAGCAATGAGCAGTTCTTC. Amino acid sequence: CASSLSYLRLAGDSNEQFF.

This clonotype occurred many times. This sequence joins TRBV20-1 and TRBJ2-7; 13 nucleotides line up with TRBD2. The CDR3 length is 15 residues. V was clipped by 4 bases and J by 3 bases; unmatched bases: 6. The germline V gene has CDR1 DFQATT and CDR2 SNEGSKA (reference sequence). CDR3 nucleotide sequence: TGCAGTGCTACAGGGACTAGCGGGACCCTCTACGAGCAGTACTTC. It translates to CSATGTSGTLYEQYF.

This clonotype was picked up many times. The rearrangement joins TRBV5-1 to TRBJ1-6, with D maybe TRBD1 (5 bases). V gave up 4 bases and J gave up 7 bases, with 21 bases separating them. The CDR3 has 17 amino acids. From germline, CDR1 is SGHRS and CDR2 YFSETQ. CDR3: CASSPGASSIDNSPLHF. The CDR3 region has the DNA TGCGCCAGCAGCCCCGGGGCTTCCTCAATAGACAATTCACCCCTCCACTTT. Full variable domain (rest looked up from reference TRBV5-1 and TRBJ1-6): KAGVTQTPRYLIKTRGQQVTLSCSPISGHRSVSWYQQTPGQGLQFLFEYFSETQRNKGNFPGRFSGRQFSNSRSEMNVSTLELGDSALYLCASSPGASSIDNSPLHFGNGTRLTVT.

The V gene is TRBV18, the J gene TRBJ2-2; 12 positions match TRBD2. This CDR3 region has 16 residues. V trimming: 5 bases; J trimming: 3 bases; junction bases outside the gene matches: 4. Germline V CDR1 and CDR2: KGHSH, LQKENI. CDR3 in DNA: TGTGCCAGCTCAACGACTAGCGGGGGAGACACCGGGGAGCTGTTTTTT. This codes for CASSTTSGGDTGELFF.

This clonotype has at least ten counts. V usage is TRBV11-2 and J usage is TRBJ2-5; a weak D match, TRBD2 (5 bases). Germline loops: CDR1 SGHAT, CDR2 FQNNGV. V was cut by 4 bases and J by 5 bases, with 20 bases left in between. CDR3 length equals 16 residues. The CDR3 region is CASSWRSTGFGETQYF. CDR3 nucleotides: TGTGCCAGCAGCTGGAGGTCTACGGGGTTCGGGGAGACCCAGTACTTC.

This clonotype was counted ten times or more. The chain links TRBV6-1 to TRBJ1-1; D gene uncertain. The CDR3 spans 13 residues. Trimming stripped 3 bases from V and 3 bases from J, with 8 bases between. The germline V gene encodes CDR1 MNHNS and CDR2 SASEGT. CDR3 residues: CASSDRRDTEAFF. CDR3 coding DNA: TGTGCCAGCAGTGACCGGAGGGACACTGAAGCTTTCTTT.

V is TRBV5-4 and J is TRBJ2-5, with TRBD2 matching over 10 bases. The CDR3 sequence is 15 residues long. Germline-derived CDR1 and CDR2 are SGHNT and YYREEE (reference sequence). V lost 1 base, J lost 3 bases, and 3 bases stayed unmatched. This CDR3 is CASSLTSGAKETQYF. CDR3 coding DNA: TGTGCCAGCAGCTTGACTAGCGGGGCGAAAGAGACCCAGTACTTC.

This clonotype was observed at least ten times. The chain uses TRBV12-3 or TRBV12-4 and TRBJ2-3; D is uncertain. With 5 bases removed from V and 8 bases from J, the gap between germline ends came to 26 bases. CDR3 size: 17 residues. The DNA of the CDR3 is TGTGCCAGCAGTGTGGCTCGAACCCTAGTCGGGTCTGGTACGCAGTATTTT. This sequence encodes CASSVARTLVGSGTQYF.

This clonotype occurred many times. The V and J genes are TRBV6-4 and TRBJ1-2; 8 nucleotides align to TRBD1. V was clipped by 2 bases and J by 4 bases; unmatched bases: 3. Germline CDR1 and CDR2: MRHNA and SNTAGT. CDR3 length: 14 residues. In nucleotides, the CDR3 is TGTGCCAGCAGTGACGGGACAGGCCTCTATGGCTACACCTTC. It translates to CASSDGTGLYGYTF.

This clonotype was seen only a few times. The chain joins TRBV2 to TRBJ1-2; D unresolved. V lost 3 bases and J lost 4, with 9 bases in between. The CDR3 runs to 13 residues. Per germline, CDR1 SNHLY and CDR2 FYNNEI. The CDR3 DNA follows: TGTGCCAGCAGTGAGCGGAGGGTCTATGGCTACACCTTC. It codes for CASSERRVYGYTF. Full variable domain (outside the CDR3, taken from reference TRBV2 and TRBJ1-2): EPEVTQTPSHQVTQMGQEVILRCVPISNHLYFYWYRQILGQKVEFLVSFYNNEISEKSEIFDDQFSVERPDGSNFTLKIRSTKLEDSAMYFCASSERRVYGYTFGSGTRLTVV.

This clonotype was counted ten times or more. The V call is TRBV12-3 or TRBV12-4, the J call TRBJ1-1, with D perhaps TRBD1 (6 bases). Trimming pared 6 bases from V and 11 bases from J, leaving 16 bases between. CDR3 length: 12 amino acids. The CDR3 DNA reads as TGTGCCAGCAGCCGGGACACGGTGGCTGCTTTCTTT. Translated: CASSRDTVAAFF.

This clonotype was recorded many times. The V gene is TRBV11-2, the J gene TRBJ2-3; 11 nucleotides align to TRBD2. The J segment lost 2 bases and the V segment lost 5 bases, leaving 15 bases of the junction unmatched. Germline assignment: CDR1 SGHAT and CDR2 FQNNGV. This CDR3 contains 19 residues. CDR3 nucleotide sequence: TGTGCCAGCAGCCTCACCCCCTCTAGCGGGGGGTCTCCCACAGATACGCAGTATTTT. The encoded protein is CASSLTPSSGGSPTDTQYF.

This clonotype occurred many times. The V and J genes are TRBV18 and TRBJ1-1; weak D call: TRBD1 (5 bases). In germline, CDR1 is KGHSH, CDR2 LQKENI. V lost 3 bases and J 1 base, leaving 9 bases between the germline ends. This CDR3 contains 14 residues. The CDR3 DNA sequence: TGTGCCAGCTCACCGGTGCAGGGGAACACTGAAGCTTTCTTT. This translates into CASSPVQGNTEAFF.

The chain employs TRBV6-4 and TRBJ2-7; a weak D match, TRBD2 (6 bases). This CDR3 has 16 residues. Germline V gene lookup returns CDR1 MRHNA and CDR2 SNTAGT. The V and J ends lost 8 bases and 0 bases respectively, with 20 bases between them. The CDR3 DNA is TGTGCCAGCCCCCTGGTAGCGGCTAAGAGCTCCTACGAGCAGTACTTC. Residues: CASPLVAAKSSYEQYF.

This clonotype was found a few times. The chain carries TRBV10-3 and TRBJ2-1; D may be TRBD2 (5 bases). The germline V gene encodes CDR1 ENHRY and CDR2 SYGVKD. The V end was cut by 5 bases, the J end by 8 bases, with 16 bases between. The CDR3 is 14 amino acids. In DNA, the CDR3 is TGTGCCATCAGTAACGGACCCCACGGGGATGAGCAGTTCTTC. Residues: CAISNGPHGDEQFF.

This clonotype was recorded a few times. Lacking the conserved final phenylalanine or tryptophan, this CDR3 likely reflects a read error. This rearrangement joins TRBV27 to TRBJ1-1, with D possibly TRBD1 on 5 matching bases. V shed 3 bases and J shed 6 bases, with 11 bases lying between them. Germline CDR1 reads MNHEY; CDR2 reads SMNVEV (reference sequence). The CDR3 is made up of 13 amino acids. The CDR3 DNA follows: TGTGCCAGCAGTTTTCAGGGTCGCCCTGAAGCTTTCCTT. Its translation: CASSFQGRPEAFL.

This clonotype occurred many times. This chain uses TRBV5-1 with TRBJ2-3; the D gene is possibly TRBD2 (5 bases). The CDR3 is 16 amino acids. The germline CDR1 and CDR2 sequences are SGHRS and YFSETQ. Trimming left V 3 bases short and J 2 bases short, with 16 bases between. The CDR3 region is CASSSSTTKITDTQYF. CDR3 coding DNA: TGCGCCAGCAGCTCGTCGACTACAAAAATCACAGATACGCAGTATTTT.